A single sample gave rise to the 32 T cell receptor beta chains below, sequenced in a study of monozygotic twins with inflammatory bowel disease. TCRdb re-called the 5' RACE reads; one entry per CDR3 protein, DNA not given. Its table lists some 150,000 distinct CDR3 sequences. The sample was blood. The receptor set was obtained from a human donor with ulcerative colitis or Crohn's disease, or a healthy co-twin of an affected twin (not recorded which).

The chain joins TRBV5-8 to TRBJ2-7; TCRdb reports TRBD1, a call that lacks DNA to check it against. CDR3 length equals 15 residues. Germline assignment: CDR1 SGHTS and CDR2 YDEGEE. CDR3 region: CASSLRTRGHYEQYF.

V usage is TRBV12-3 or TRBV12-4 and J usage is TRBJ1-5; TCRdb indicates TRBD1, and absent DNA this call remains unverified. The CDR3 totals 16 residues. CDR3 region: CASSSGVFYSNQPQHF.

The chain joins TRBV5-1 to TRBJ1-4. This CDR3 has 14 residues. From germline, CDR1 is SGHRS and CDR2 YFSETQ. CDR3 sequence reads: CASRGSPTNEKLFF.

V and J are TRBV29-1 and TRBJ1-6. The CDR3 loop spans 15 amino acids. Germline V gives CDR1 SQVTM, CDR2 ANQGSEA. The CDR3 region is CSVRGDYDFNSPLHF.

The rearrangement links TRBV15 to TRBJ1-5; TCRdb designates TRBD1, a call that cannot be tested without DNA. The CDR3 is 15 residues long. Germline CDR1 is LNHNV and CDR2 is YYDKDF (reference sequence). CDR3 protein: CATRQGLKGNQPQHF.

J is TRBJ2-3 and V is TRBV20-1. Looked up from germline, CDR1 is DFQATT and CDR2 is SNEGSKA (reference sequence). This CDR3 spans 13 amino acids. CDR3 sequence reads: CSARGLASDTQYF.

The V and J genes are TRBV7-2 and TRBJ2-1; TCRdb's D gene call, TRBD2, goes unchecked for lack of DNA. CDR3 length: 23 amino acids. CDR1 is SGHTA, CDR2 FQGNSA, per germline. This CDR3 reads CASSLPGVEMTGGLAGSYNEQFF.

V usage is TRBV27 and J usage is TRBJ2-3; TCRdb's D gene call, TRBD2, goes unchecked for lack of DNA. Germline loops: CDR1 MNHEY, CDR2 SMNVEV (reference sequence). The length of the CDR3 is 16 residues. The CDR3 sequence is CASSSTSGSPTDTQYF.

The CDR3: CASSTGQVFYEQYF. The chain uses TRBV12-3 or TRBV12-4 and TRBJ2-7; with no DNA, the TCRdb D assignment of TRBD1 cannot be verified. The CDR3 extends over 14 amino acids.

CDR3 in amino acids: CASSHESGNTIYF. This chain uses TRBV11-2 with TRBJ1-3. CDR3 size: 13 residues. Germline loops: CDR1 SGHAT, CDR2 FQNNGV.

The chain couples TRBV11-1 to TRBJ1-1. CDR1 is SGHAT and CDR2 is FQDESV in the germline V gene (reference sequence). This CDR3 is built from 18 residues. CDR3 sequence reads: CASSPHLVGNPMNTEAFF.

CDR3 protein: CASSPPPPRGRSGYGYTF. This chain uses TRBV3-1 with TRBJ1-2; the D call of TRBD1 rests on TCRdb alone, since no DNA is present to check it. Germline loops: CDR1 LGHDT, CDR2 YNNKEL (reference sequence). The CDR3 spans 18 residues.

J is TRBJ2-7 and V is TRBV5-5; the TCRdb D gene call, TRBD2, has no DNA to confirm it. CDR1 is SGHKS, CDR2 YYEKEE, per germline (reference sequence). The CDR3 is 16 residues long. CDR3 in amino acids: CASSWGLAGDAYEQYF.

The chain combines TRBV29-1 with TRBJ2-5; with no DNA, the TCRdb D assignment of TRBD1 cannot be verified. CDR1 is SQVTM, CDR2 ANQGSEA, per germline. This CDR3 spans 14 amino acids. The CDR3: CSARGTGYKETQYF.

CDR3 residues: CSASLLGQGGTEAFF. The chain carries TRBV20-1 and TRBJ1-1; with no DNA, the TCRdb D assignment of TRBD1 cannot be verified. This CDR3 is built from 15 residues. Germline-derived CDR1 and CDR2 are DFQATT and SNEGSKA (reference sequence).

This chain joins TRBV4-2 and TRBJ1-2; the D gene TCRdb calls, TRBD1, cannot be checked with no DNA. CDR3 length equals 18 residues. The germline gives CDR1 LGHNA, CDR2 YNFKEQ. This CDR3 is CASSQDSDRGQANYGYTF.

This chain uses TRBV4-1 with TRBJ2-7; TCRdb selects TRBD1, and the lack of DNA leaves this call unchecked. CDR3 length: 17 amino acids. The germline V gene encodes CDR1 MGHRA and CDR2 YSYEKL. CDR3 sequence reads: CASSLHHQGRRSYEQYF.

The rearrangement joins TRBV20-1 to TRBJ1-1. Germline loops: CDR1 DFQATT, CDR2 SNEGSKA (reference sequence). The CDR3 extends over 12 amino acids. The CDR3 spells CSASLMNTEAFF.

The chain joins TRBV27 to TRBJ1-1. Germline CDR1 MNHEY, CDR2 SMNVEV (reference sequence). The length of the CDR3 is 13 residues. The CDR3 sequence is CASSPIPNTEAFF.

J is TRBJ2-7 and V is TRBV5-6. Germline V CDR1 and CDR2: SGHDT, YYEEEE. The length of the CDR3 is 14 residues. CDR3 loop: CASSWGTSWNEQYF.

The CDR3 protein is CSAAFGLPQFF. The rearrangement joins TRBV29-1 to TRBJ2-1; TCRdb indicates TRBD2, and absent DNA this call remains unverified. CDR3 length: 11 amino acids. The germline gives CDR1 SQVTM, CDR2 ANQGSEA.

The rearrangement uses TRBV7-9 and TRBJ1-4; the TCRdb call, TRBD1, lacks DNA for checking. From germline, CDR1 is SEHNR and CDR2 FQNEAQ (reference sequence). This CDR3 region has 12 residues. The CDR3 region is CASSFGSGFVFF.

The chain is built from TRBV18 and TRBJ2-5; checking the TCRdb D call of TRBD1 is not possible without DNA. Germline values: CDR1 KGHSH, CDR2 LQKENI. The CDR3 totals 12 residues. The CDR3 here is CASSPDRETQYF.

The chain has TRBV6-1 and TRBJ1-1; TCRdb's D call, TRBD1, is unchecked because there is no DNA. CDR1 and CDR2 from the germline V gene are MNHNS and SASEGT. This CDR3 is built from 14 residues. CDR3 sequence: CASSDLVKTGEAFF.

The chain is built from TRBV18 and TRBJ2-1; the D call from TCRdb, TRBD1, cannot be confirmed without DNA. Germline V gene data show CDR1 as KGHSH and CDR2 as LQKENI. CDR3 length: 14 amino acids. CDR3 region: CASSTSQGALSQFF.

The chain has TRBV3-1 and TRBJ1-1; with no DNA, the TCRdb D assignment of TRBD1 cannot be verified. CDR3 length equals 18 residues. The germline V gene has CDR1 LGHDT and CDR2 YNNKEL (reference sequence). This CDR3 is CASSQRQGLGSMNTEAFF.

This sequence joins TRBV12-3 or TRBV12-4 and TRBJ2-7; the TCRdb call, TRBD1, lacks DNA for checking. The CDR3 is 15 residues long. The CDR3 protein is CASSLSGQGYYEQYF.

V gene TRBV11-2 combines with J gene TRBJ1-1. Germline CDR1 reads SGHAT; CDR2 reads FQNNGV. This CDR3 region has 14 residues. CDR3: CASSVDTWGTEAFF. Full variable domain (remainder filled in from reference TRBV11-2 and TRBJ1-1): EAGVAQSPRYKIIEKRQSVAFWCNPISGHATLYWYQQILGQGPKLLIQFQNNGVVDDSQLPKDRFSAERLKGVDSTLKIQPAKLEDSAVYLCASSVDTWGTEAFFGQGTRLTVV.

The chain recombines TRBV9 with TRBJ2-3; TCRdb's D call of TRBD2 is untestable without DNA. In germline, CDR1 is SGDLS, CDR2 YYNGEE. The CDR3 consists of 16 residues. The CDR3 protein is CASSLRTSGGTDTQYF. Filled out from reference TRBV9 and TRBJ2-3, the complete variable domain reads DSGVTQTPKHLITATGQRVTLRCSPRSGDLSVYWYQQSLDQGLQFLIQYYNGEERAKGNILERFSAQQFPDLHSELNLSSLELGDSALYFCASSLRTSGGTDTQYFGPGTRLTVL.

V gene TRBV7-9 combines with J gene TRBJ1-6; TCRdb proposes TRBD1, but this gene call is untestable without DNA. Germline CDR1 reads SEHNR; CDR2 reads FQNEAQ (reference sequence). This CDR3 region has 16 residues. CDR3: CASSLGGGAEGSPLHF.

The chain carries TRBV5-1 and TRBJ1-1. Germline lookup yields CDR1 SGHRS and CDR2 YFSETQ. CDR3 length: 13 amino acids. The CDR3 loop reads CASSLVVNTEALF.

The chain employs TRBV5-1 and TRBJ2-2; TCRdb proposes TRBD1, but this gene call is untestable without DNA. This CDR3 has 16 residues. Germline V gene sequence: CDR1 SGHRS, CDR2 YFSETQ. The CDR3 reads CASSSDRGLNTGELFF.